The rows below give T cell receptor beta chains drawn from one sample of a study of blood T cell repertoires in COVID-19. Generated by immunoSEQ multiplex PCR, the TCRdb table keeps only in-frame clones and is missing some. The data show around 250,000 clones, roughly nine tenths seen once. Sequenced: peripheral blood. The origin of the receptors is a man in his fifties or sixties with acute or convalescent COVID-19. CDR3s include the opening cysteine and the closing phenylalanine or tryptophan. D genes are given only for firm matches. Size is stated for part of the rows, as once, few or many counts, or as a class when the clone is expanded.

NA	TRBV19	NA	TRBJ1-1	CASSIVSDTGPHTEAFF	TGTGCCAGTAGTATAGTCTCGGACACCGGGCCCCACACTGAAGCTTTCTTT
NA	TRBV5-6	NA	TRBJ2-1	CASSQIAASSYNEQFF	TGTGCCAGCAGCCAAATAGCGGCCTCCTCCTACAATGAGCAGTTCTTC
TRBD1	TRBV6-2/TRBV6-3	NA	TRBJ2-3	CASSSGGRDTQYF	TGTGCCAGCAGTTCAGGGGGCAGGGATACGCAGTATTTT
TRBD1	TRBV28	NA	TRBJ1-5	CATFNRGIIAQPQHF	TGTGCCACCTTTAACAGGGGGATTATCGCGCAGCCCCAGCATTTT
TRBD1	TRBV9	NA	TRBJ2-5	CASSVGGTGSQETQYF	TGTGCCAGCAGCGTCGGAGGGACAGGGAGCCAAGAGACCCAGTACTTC
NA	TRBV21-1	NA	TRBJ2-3	CASSKPGVEDTTDTQYF	TGTGCCAGCAGCAAACCCGGAGTGGAGGATACCACAGATACGCAGTATTTT
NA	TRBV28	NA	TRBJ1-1	CASSGPGQIPREAFF	TGTGCCAGCAGTGGTCCAGGACAGATTCCCCGTGAAGCTTTCTTT
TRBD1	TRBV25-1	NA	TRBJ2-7	CASRFEGAAYEQYF	TGTGCCAGCCGTTTTGAGGGGGCGGCCTACGAGCAGTACTTC
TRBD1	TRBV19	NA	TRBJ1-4	CASSPGTAATNEKLFF	TGTGCCAGTAGCCCCGGGACAGCTGCAACTAATGAAAAACTGTTTTTT
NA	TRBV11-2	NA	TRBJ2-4	CASSLDGRTSQNIQYF	TGTGCCAGCAGCTTAGACGGGAGAACTAGCCAAAACATTCAGTACTTC
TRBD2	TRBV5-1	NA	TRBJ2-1	CASSENLADNEQFF	TGCGCCAGCAGCGAGAACCTAGCGGACAATGAGCAGTTCTTC
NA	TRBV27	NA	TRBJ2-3	CASSLGGVGTQYF	TGTGCCAGCAGTTTGGGGGGAGTAGGCACGCAGTATTTT
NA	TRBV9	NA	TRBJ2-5	CASSVRTGLGETQYF	TGTGCCAGCAGCGTCCGGACGGGACTCGGGGAGACCCAGTACTTC
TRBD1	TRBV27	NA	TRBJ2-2	CASSFFNHRTGVTGELFF	TGTGCCAGCAGTTTCTTTAATCATAGGACAGGGGTCACCGGGGAGCTGTTTTTT
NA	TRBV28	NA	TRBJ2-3	CASSVSGETDTQYF	TGTGCCAGCAGTGTTTCGGGAGAGACAGATACGCAGTATTTT
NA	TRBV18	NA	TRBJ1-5	CASSQVQGASNQPQHF	TGTGCCAGCTCACAGGTACAGGGAGCAAGCAATCAGCCCCAGCATTTT
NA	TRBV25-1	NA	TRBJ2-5	CASSEFAYRETQYF	TGTGCCAGCAGTGAATTCGCGTATCGAGAGACCCAGTACTTC
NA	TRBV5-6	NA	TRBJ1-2	CASSTRHYGYTF	TGTGCCAGCAGCACTAGACACTATGGCTACACCTTC
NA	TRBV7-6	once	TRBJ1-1	CASSSREATNTEAFF	TGTGCCAGCAGTTCCAGGGAAGCAACGAACACTGAAGCTTTCTTT
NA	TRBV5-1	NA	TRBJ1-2	CASSLALGTSYGYTF	TGCGCCAGCAGCTTGGCCCTCGGGACAAGTTATGGCTACACCTTC
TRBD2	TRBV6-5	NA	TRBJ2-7	CASSFSGRRSYEQYF	TGTGCCAGCAGCTTTAGCGGGAGGAGGTCGTACGAGCAGTACTTC
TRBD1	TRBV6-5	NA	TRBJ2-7	CASSRGQGRYEQYF	TGTGCCAGCAGTAGAGGACAGGGAAGATACGAGCAGTACTTC
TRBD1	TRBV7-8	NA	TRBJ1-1	CASRSTGGNTEAFF	TGTGCCAGCAGATCCACAGGGGGAAACACTGAAGCTTTCTTT
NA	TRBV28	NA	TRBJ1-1	CASRGHQREAFF	TGTGCCAGCAGGGGACATCAACGTGAAGCTTTCTTT
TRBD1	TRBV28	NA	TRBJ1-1	CASSLTGDRAEAFF	TGTGCCAGCAGTTTGACAGGGGACAGGGCTGAAGCTTTCTTT
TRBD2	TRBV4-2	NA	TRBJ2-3	CASSQGRGTSGGGGGDTQYF	TGTGCCAGCAGCCAAGGAAGGGGGACTAGCGGGGGTGGTGGTGGAGATACGCAGTATTTT
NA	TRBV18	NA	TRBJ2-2	CASSDRISRGNTGELFF	TGTGCCAGCTCAGACCGAATTAGTAGGGGGAACACCGGGGAGCTGTTTTTT
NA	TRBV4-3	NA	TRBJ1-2	CASSQEGVRRSGYTF	TGCGCCAGCAGCCAAGAAGGAGTTAGAAGGAGTGGCTACACCTTC
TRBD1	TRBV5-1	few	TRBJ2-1	CASSLGTGHHNEQFF	TGCGCCAGCAGCTTGGGGACAGGGCACCACAATGAGCAGTTCTTC
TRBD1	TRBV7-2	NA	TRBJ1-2	CASSWTGGADYGYTF	TGTGCCAGCAGCTGGACAGGGGGCGCGGACTATGGCTACACCTTC
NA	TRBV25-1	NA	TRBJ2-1	CASSEYTPGARGNEQFF	TGTGCCAGCAGTGAATATACCCCAGGGGCCAGGGGCAATGAGCAGTTCTTC
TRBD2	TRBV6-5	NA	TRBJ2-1	CASTPIAGGTHEQFF	TGTGCCAGCACCCCTATTGCGGGAGGGACCCATGAGCAGTTCTTC
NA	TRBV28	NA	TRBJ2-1	CASSFVQGPLNEQFF	TGTGCCAGCAGTTTTGTACAGGGTCCACTCAATGAGCAGTTCTTC
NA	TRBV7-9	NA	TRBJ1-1	CASSYPEGVGNTEAFF	TGTGCCAGCAGCTACCCAGAGGGGGTCGGGAACACTGAAGCTTTCTTT
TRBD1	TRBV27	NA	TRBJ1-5	CASRGTGAWPQHF	TGTGCCAGCAGGGGGACAGGAGCTTGGCCCCAGCATTTT
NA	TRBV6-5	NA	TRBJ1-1	CASDPSQGFSEAFF	TGTGCCAGTGACCCGTCACAGGGCTTCAGTGAAGCTTTCTTT
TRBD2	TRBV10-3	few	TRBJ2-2	CAISERGLAGVGGRELFF	TGTGCCATCAGTGAGAGGGGGCTAGCGGGAGTCGGCGGGCGGGAGCTGTTTTTT
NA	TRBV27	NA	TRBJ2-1	CASSATSLAGEQFF	TGTGCCAGCAGTGCCACCTCGCTGGCAGGTGAGCAGTTCTTC
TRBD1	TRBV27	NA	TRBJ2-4	CASSKSGTVNIQYF	TGTGCCAGCAGTAAATCCGGGACAGTAAACATTCAGTACTTC
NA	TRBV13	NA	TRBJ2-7	CASSLERNYEQYF	TGTGCCAGCAGCCTCGAGAGAAACTACGAGCAGTACTTC
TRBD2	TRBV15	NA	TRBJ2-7	CATSRDGRDPYEQYF	TGTGCCACCAGCAGAGATGGGAGGGATCCCTACGAGCAGTACTTC
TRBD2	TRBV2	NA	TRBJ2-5	CASSDVAGGLETQYF	TGTGCCAGCAGTGATGTTGCGGGAGGGCTGGAGACCCAGTACTTC